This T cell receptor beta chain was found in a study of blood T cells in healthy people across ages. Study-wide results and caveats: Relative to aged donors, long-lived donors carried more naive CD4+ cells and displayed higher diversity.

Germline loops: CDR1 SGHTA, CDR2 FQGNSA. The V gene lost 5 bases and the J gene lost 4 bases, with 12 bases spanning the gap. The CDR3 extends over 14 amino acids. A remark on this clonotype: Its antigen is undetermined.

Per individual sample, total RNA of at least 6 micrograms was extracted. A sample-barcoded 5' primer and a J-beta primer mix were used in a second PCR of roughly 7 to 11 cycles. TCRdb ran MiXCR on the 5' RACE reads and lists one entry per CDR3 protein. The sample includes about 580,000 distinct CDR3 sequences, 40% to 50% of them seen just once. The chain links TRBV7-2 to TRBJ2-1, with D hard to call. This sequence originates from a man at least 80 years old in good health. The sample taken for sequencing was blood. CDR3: CASSPRSDYNEQFF. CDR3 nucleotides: TGTGCCAGCAGCCCCCGCAGTGATTACAATGAGCAGTTCTTC.